The text below deals with one T cell receptor beta chain. Its cognate antigen is unknown. The data originate from a study of T cell responses to AZD1222 COVID-19 vaccine. Study-level points and caveats: When two AZD1222 doses had been given, Spike-specific TCR breadth and depth rose.

The method was immunoSEQ multiplex PCR; TCRdb's version includes in-frame clones alone and lacks a portion of them. The sample has roughly 46,000 clones; around 88% are singletons. Second-dose schedules of about 4 or about 12 weeks were combined. Germline V gene data show CDR1 as MNHEY and CDR2 as SMNVEV (reference sequence). The CDR3 consists of 15 residues. Trimming removed 5 bases at V and 2 bases at J, with 13 bases between. This rearrangement joins TRBV27 to TRBJ1-5; D possibly corresponds to TRBD1 (6 bases). The TCR comes from an adult who received the AZD1222 COVID-19 vaccine. Sequences were derived from peripheral blood, sampled 28 days after the second AZD1222 dose. In DNA, the CDR3 is TGTGCCAGCAGTCGATCACAGGGTGGCAATCAGCCCCAGCATTTT. Translation gives CASSRSQGGNQPQHF.